This T cell receptor (beta chain) emerged from a study of blood T cell repertoires in COVID-19. V dropped 5 bases and J dropped 6; count of bases not matched to a gene: 9. CDR3 length: 15 residues. Germline V gene data show CDR1 as PRHDT and CDR2 as FYEKMQ (reference sequence). Profiled with immunoSEQ multiplex PCR; TCRdb holds only in-frame clones, not every one. The profile shows around 250,000 clones, 80% to 90% of them singletons. Sequencing was carried out using peripheral blood. The clonotype was recovered from a man aged 35 to 55 with active or convalescent COVID-19. V and J are TRBV13 and TRBJ2-7, with 11 bases that match TRBD2. The CDR3 DNA reads as TGTGCCAGCAGCCGTAGCGGGAGGGCACACTTCGAGCAGTACTTC. It encodes CASSRSGRAHFEQYF. Looking up the rest from reference TRBV13 and TRBJ2-7 gives the full variable domain: AAGVIQSPRHLIKEKRETATLKCYPIPRHDTVYWYQQGPGQDPQFLISFYEKMQSDKGSIPDRFSAQQFSDYHSELNMSSLELGDSALYFCASSRSGRAHFEQYFGPGTRLTVT.